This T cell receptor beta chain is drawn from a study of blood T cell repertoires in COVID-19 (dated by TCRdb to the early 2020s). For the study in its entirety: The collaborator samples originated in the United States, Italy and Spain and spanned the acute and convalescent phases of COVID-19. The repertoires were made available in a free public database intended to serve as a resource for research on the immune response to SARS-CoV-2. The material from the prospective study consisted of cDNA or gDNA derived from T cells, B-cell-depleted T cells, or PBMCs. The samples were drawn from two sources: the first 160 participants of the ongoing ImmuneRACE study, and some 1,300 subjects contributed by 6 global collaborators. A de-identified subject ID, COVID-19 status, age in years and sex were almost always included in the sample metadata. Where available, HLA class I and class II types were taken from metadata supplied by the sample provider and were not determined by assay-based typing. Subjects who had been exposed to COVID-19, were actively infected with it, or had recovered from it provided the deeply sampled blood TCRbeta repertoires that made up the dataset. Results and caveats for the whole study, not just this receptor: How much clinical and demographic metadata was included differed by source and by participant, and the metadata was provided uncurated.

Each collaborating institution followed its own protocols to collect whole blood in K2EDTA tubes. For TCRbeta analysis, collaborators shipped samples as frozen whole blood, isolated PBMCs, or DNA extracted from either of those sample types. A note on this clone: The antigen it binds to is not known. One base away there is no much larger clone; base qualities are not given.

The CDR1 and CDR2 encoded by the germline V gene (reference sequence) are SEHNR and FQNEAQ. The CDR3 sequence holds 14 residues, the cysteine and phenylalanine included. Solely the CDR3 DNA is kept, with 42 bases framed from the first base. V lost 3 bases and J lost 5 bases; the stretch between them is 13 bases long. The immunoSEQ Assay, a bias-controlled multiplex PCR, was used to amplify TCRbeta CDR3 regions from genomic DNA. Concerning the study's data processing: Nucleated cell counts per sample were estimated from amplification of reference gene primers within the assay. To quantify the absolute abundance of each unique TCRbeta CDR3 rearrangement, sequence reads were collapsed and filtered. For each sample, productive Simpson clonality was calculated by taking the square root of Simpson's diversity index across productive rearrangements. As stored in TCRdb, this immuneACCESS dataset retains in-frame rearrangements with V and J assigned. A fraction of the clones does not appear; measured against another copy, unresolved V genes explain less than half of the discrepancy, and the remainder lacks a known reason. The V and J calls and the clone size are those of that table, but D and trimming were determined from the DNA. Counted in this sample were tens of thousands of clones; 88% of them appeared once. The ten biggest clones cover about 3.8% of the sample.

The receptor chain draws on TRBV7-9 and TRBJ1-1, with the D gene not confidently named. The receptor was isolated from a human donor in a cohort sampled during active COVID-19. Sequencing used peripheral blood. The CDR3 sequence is CASSFLRAGTEAFF. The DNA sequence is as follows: TGTGCCAGCAGCTTCTTGAGGGCTGGAACTGAAGCTTTCTTT.